Following are 30 T cell receptor beta chains from one sample sequenced in a study of T cell responses to AZD1222 COVID-19 vaccine (dated by TCRdb to about 2021). According to the study, the label for this sample's time point signals: about 28 days (+/-7) after the second vaccine dose. The method was the immunoSEQ multiplex PCR assay. This is the immuneACCESS table as TCRdb keeps it, with only in-frame sequences that have V and J called. A part of the clones is gone; compared with another copy, unresolved V genes explain less than half, and the rest is unexplained. Counted in this sample were around 110,000 clones; about 85% of them appeared once. The top ten clones comprise 4.8% of the sample. The input for sequencing was peripheral blood, taken 28 days after the second AZD1222 dose. These receptors were collected from an adult who received the AZD1222 COVID-19 vaccine.

This clone was observed once. This chain joins TRBV6-1 and TRBJ1-2, with D possibly being TRBD1 (5 bases). The V end lost 1 base, the J end lost 2 bases, and 11 bases lay between the germline ends. The germline V gene has CDR1 MNHNS and CDR2 SASEGT. The CDR3 consists of 15 residues. The CDR3 nucleotides are TGTGCCAGCAGTGAAGGAACGGGGCTGAACTATGGCTACACCTTC. Translated: CASSEGTGLNYGYTF.

The V gene is TRBV7-3, the J gene TRBJ1-1; D call uncertain. Trimming took 5 bases from V and 1 from J, leaving 11 bases between them. The CDR3 is 14 amino acids. Germline CDR1 reads SGHTA; CDR2 reads FQGTGA. DNA for the CDR3: TGTGCCAGCAGCCCAACGAACACGAACACTGAAGCTTTCTTT. Translated, it gives CASSPTNTNTEAFF.

This clone has just a few counts. The genes are TRBV6-5 and TRBJ1-2; TRBD1 agrees at 7 bases. The junction had 11 bases not matched to a gene; V was cut back by 6 bases and J by 4 bases. This CDR3 contains 15 residues. Germline V CDR1 and CDR2: MNHEY, SVGAGI. CDR3 sequence (DNA): TGTGCCAGCAGCCAACAGGGGTACGGAGTCTATGGCTACACCTTC. As protein: CASSQQGYGVYGYTF.

The CDR3 nucleotides read TGTGCCAGCAGCCCCCGAGGTAGGGGCACCGAAAAACTGTTTTTT. Protein: CASSPRGRGTEKLFF. The chain links TRBV3-1 (or the pseudogene TRBV3-2) to TRBJ1-4, with D perhaps TRBD1 (5 bases). The CDR3 spans 15 residues. V was cut by 4 bases and J by 8 bases, with 17 bases left in between. Germline values: CDR1 LGHDT, CDR2 YNNKEL (reference sequence).

The chain links TRBV12-3 or TRBV12-4 to TRBJ1-1, with D maybe TRBD1 (6 bases). The CDR3 length is 13 residues. Trimming took 5 bases from V and 0 from J, leaving 7 bases between them. The CDR3 is CASSGQMNTEAFF. DNA of the CDR3: TGTGCCAGCAGTGGACAGATGAACACTGAAGCTTTCTTT.

The chain recombines TRBV3-1 (or the pseudogene TRBV3-2) with TRBJ2-2; D uncertain. The V gene's germline CDR1 is LGHDT and CDR2 YNNKEL (reference sequence). Trimming shortened V by 4 bases and J by 4 bases, and 10 bases separated the two germline ends. This CDR3 is built from 14 residues. The DNA for the CDR3 is TGTGCCAGCAGCCCCTACCGAGGCACCGGGGAGCTGTTTTTT. Residues: CASSPYRGTGELFF.

This chain connects TRBV29-1 to TRBJ1-2; D gene ambiguous. V shed 2 bases and J shed 5 bases, with 12 bases lying between them. The CDR3 extends over 13 amino acids. Germline lookup yields CDR1 SQVTM and CDR2 ANQGSEA. CDR3 DNA: TGCAGCGTTGAAAAGTGGACGGCTTATGGCTACACCTTC. Amino acids: CSVEKWTAYGYTF.

The rearrangement uses TRBV4-3 and TRBJ2-7, with D possibly being TRBD1 (6 bases). With 0 bases removed from V and 1 base from J, the gap between germline ends came to 13 bases. Per germline, CDR1 LGHNA and CDR2 YSLEER. The CDR3 runs 16 residues. The CDR3 loop reads CASSQENRASSYEQYF. Here the CDR3 DNA reads TGCGCCAGCAGCCAAGAGAACAGGGCTTCGTCCTACGAGCAGTACTTC.

V usage is TRBV7-9 and J usage is TRBJ1-4; 8 bases are shared with TRBD1. Germline V CDR1 and CDR2: SEHNR, FQNEAQ (reference sequence). With V trimmed by 1 base and J by 6 bases, 13 bases remained unmatched. The length of the CDR3 is 18 residues. The CDR3 here is CASSLVALIDRGDEKLFF. The CDR3 DNA reads as TGTGCCAGCAGCTTAGTGGCTCTCATAGACAGGGGCGATGAAAAACTGTTTTTT.

This clone was seen more than once but under ten times. The chain combines TRBV12-3 or TRBV12-4 with TRBJ1-1; D not resolved. Trimming pared 3 bases from V and 1 base from J, leaving 6 bases between. This CDR3 spans 13 amino acids. CDR3 in DNA: TGTGCCAGCAGTTTGAATCAGAACACTGAAGCTTTCTTT. As protein: CASSLNQNTEAFF.

The chain has TRBV5-5 and TRBJ1-2, with D possibly TRBD1 on 5 matching bases. V was cut by 4 bases and J by 14 bases, with 18 bases left in between. CDR3 length: 12 amino acids. Germline V lookup: CDR1 SGHKS, CDR2 YYEKEE (reference sequence). The CDR3, as DNA: TGTGCCAGCAGCCTACCTACCGGGACTTTGACCTTC. Protein sequence: CASSLPTGTLTF.

This clone was observed a handful of times. The genes are TRBV5-6 and TRBJ2-3; D possibly uses TRBD1 or TRBD2 (5 bases each). This CDR3 has 17 residues. Trimming took 4 bases from V and 0 from J, leaving 18 bases between them. Germline CDR1 is SGHDT and CDR2 is YYEEEE. The CDR3: CASSPGPTGSSTDTQYF. Written as DNA, the CDR3 is TGTGCCAGCAGCCCGGGACCTACCGGTAGTAGCACAGATACGCAGTATTTT. The entire variable domain, with the rest obtained from reference TRBV5-6 and TRBJ2-3, is as follows: DAGVTQSPTHLIKTRGQQVTLRCSPKSGHDTVSWYQQALGQGPQFIFQYYEEEERQRGNFPDRFSGHQFPNYSSELNVNALLLGDSALYLCASSPGPTGSSTDTQYFGPGTRLTVL.

This chain joins TRBV7-9 and TRBJ1-5; 7 nucleotides match TRBD1. Trimming took 5 bases from V and 2 from J; bases not matched to a gene: 6. This CDR3 region has 15 residues. The germline V gene encodes CDR1 SEHNR and CDR2 FQNEAQ (reference sequence). CDR3 DNA sequence: TGTGCCAGCAGCGAATTCACAGGGGGCAATCAGCCCCAGCATTTT. It encodes CASSEFTGGNQPQHF.

V is TRBV19 and J is TRBJ1-1; maybe TRBD1 (6 bases). CDR1 is LNHDA and CDR2 is SQIVND in the germline V gene (reference sequence). The CDR3 length is 14 residues. Trimming pared 8 bases from V and 1 base from J, leaving 14 bases between. This CDR3 reads CASSRGQGNTEAFF. The DNA of the CDR3 is TGTGCCAGTTCGCGGGGGCAGGGGAACACTGAAGCTTTCTTT. The full variable domain, in which reference TRBV19 and TRBJ1-1 provide the parts outside the CDR3, is DGGITQSPKYLFRKEGQNVTLSCEQNLNHDAMYWYRQDPGQGLRLIYYSQIVNDFQKGDIAEGYSVSREKKESFPLTVTSAQKNPTAFYLCASSRGQGNTEAFFGQGTRLTVV.

A single count supports this clone. The chain has TRBV19 and TRBJ1-4, with 10 positions matching TRBD1. The CDR3 loop spans 15 amino acids. From germline, CDR1 is LNHDA and CDR2 SQIVND (reference sequence). With 4 bases clipped from V and 5 bases from J, the junction kept 4 bases outside the gene matches. CDR3 loop: CASSTPGQGNEKLFF. The DNA for the CDR3 is TGTGCCAGTAGTACTCCGGGACAGGGGAATGAAAAACTGTTTTTT.

The chain couples TRBV20-1 to TRBJ2-1, with D hard to call. The CDR3 has 11 amino acids. Germline lookup yields CDR1 DFQATT and CDR2 SNEGSKA (reference sequence). The germline V and J ends were trimmed by 3 bases and 7 bases, with 7 bases remaining between them. The DNA for the CDR3 is TGCAGTGCTAGGTTGGGAAATGAGCAGTTCTTC. Translating it yields CSARLGNEQFF.

This chain uses TRBV14 with TRBJ2-7; TRBD2 might be the D (5 bases). Trimming removed 1 base from V and 0 bases from J, with 10 bases in between. The CDR3 has 15 residues. Germline CDR1 SGHDN, CDR2 FVKESK. In DNA, the CDR3 is TGTGCCAGCAGCCAAGGAGGGTGGAGCTCCTACGAGCAGTACTTC. This translates into CASSQGGWSSYEQYF.

The chain links TRBV7-2 to TRBJ2-3, with D perhaps matching TRBD1 (6 bases). The CDR3 has 14 residues. With 3 bases removed from V and 4 bases from J, the gap between germline ends came to 11 bases. Germline CDR1 reads SGHTA; CDR2 reads FQGNSA. This chain's CDR3 is CASSLARGPDTQYF. Written as DNA, the CDR3 is TGTGCCAGCAGCTTGGCCAGGGGACCAGATACGCAGTATTTT.

This clone appeared a few times. The rearrangement links TRBV5-6 to TRBJ1-4; weak D call: TRBD1 (5 bases). This CDR3 is built from 15 residues. CDR1 SGHDT and CDR2 YYEEEE come from the germline V gene. V was trimmed by 3 bases and J by 10 bases, leaving 19 bases between them. CDR3 region: CASSSRQEGYGKLFF. The CDR3 nucleotides read TGTGCCAGCAGCTCACGTCAAGAGGGGTACGGAAAACTGTTTTTT. The whole variable domain, remainder taken from reference TRBV5-6 and TRBJ1-4, is DAGVTQSPTHLIKTRGQQVTLRCSPKSGHDTVSWYQQALGQGPQFIFQYYEEEERQRGNFPDRFSGHQFPNYSSELNVNALLLGDSALYLCASSSRQEGYGKLFFGSGTQLSVL.

The J gene is TRBJ2-2, the V gene TRBV7-8; TRBD1 matches 8 bases. The V gene end was trimmed by 2 bases and the J gene end by 5 bases; junction bases not matched to a gene: 4. In germline, CDR1 is SGHVS, CDR2 FQNEAQ. CDR3 size: 15 residues. In nucleotides, the CDR3 is TGTGCCAGCAGCTTACACAGGGGGAGGACCGGGGAGCTGTTTTTT. Translation: CASSLHRGRTGELFF.

The CDR3 region is CASSLVNEQYF. For the CDR3, the DNA is TGTGCCAGCAGCTTAGTCAACGAGCAGTACTTC. The chain uses TRBV7-2 and TRBJ2-7; the D is unclear. This CDR3 is 11 amino acids long. Germline V gene sequence: CDR1 SGHTA, CDR2 FQGNSA. V shed 1 base and J shed 5 bases, with 3 bases lying between them.

The sample holds many counts of this clone. The chain is built from TRBV5-4 and TRBJ1-2; D may be TRBD1 (5 bases). V was pared by 0 bases and J by 4 bases, with 10 bases between. Germline lookup yields CDR1 SGHNT and CDR2 YYREEE (reference sequence). This CDR3 has 14 residues. The DNA for the CDR3 is TGTGCCAGCAGCTTGGGGCAGGGCAGCTATGGCTACACCTTC. This encodes CASSLGQGSYGYTF.

The chain joins TRBV19 to TRBJ2-7; 9 positions match TRBD1. J lost 2 bases, V lost 6 bases, and 5 bases had no gene match. This CDR3 has 14 residues. Germline V gives CDR1 LNHDA, CDR2 SQIVND (reference sequence). The CDR3 here is CASRQGTGTYEQYF. CDR3 bases: TGTGCCAGTAGGCAAGGGACAGGGACCTACGAGCAGTACTTC.

The V gene is TRBV5-4, the J gene TRBJ2-5; 7 bases are shared with TRBD1. The CDR3 is 14 residues long. Germline-derived CDR1 and CDR2 are SGHNT and YYREEE (reference sequence). Losses at the gene ends were 3 bases for V and 2 bases for J; bases not matched to a gene: 4. This chain's CDR3 is CASSWGTDQETQYF. DNA for the CDR3: TGTGCCAGCAGCTGGGGGACAGATCAAGAGACCCAGTACTTC.

Only one count was recorded for this clone. This sequence joins TRBV5-4 and TRBJ1-1, with a tentative D call TRBD1 (6 bases). V lost 2 bases, J lost 0 bases, and 20 bases lay in between. The CDR3 totals 18 residues. The V gene's germline CDR1 is SGHNT and CDR2 YYREEE (reference sequence). CDR3 bases: TGTGCCAGCAGCTTAGTGAAGGCAGGGGCTACCTTGAACACTGAAGCTTTCTTT. Encoded protein: CASSLVKAGATLNTEAFF.

The chain links TRBV12-3 or TRBV12-4 to TRBJ1-1; D is uncertain. The CDR3 spans 13 residues. V gave up 5 bases and J gave up 0 bases, with 7 bases separating them. The CDR3 region is CASSTNMNTEAFF. The CDR3 coding sequence is TGTGCCAGCAGTACAAATATGAACACTGAAGCTTTCTTT.

The chain is built from TRBV18 and TRBJ2-2; possible D gene TRBD2, 5 bases. CDR1 is KGHSH and CDR2 is LQKENI in the germline V gene. With 4 bases removed from V and 5 bases from J, the gap between germline ends came to 14 bases. The CDR3 runs 15 residues. CDR3 coding DNA: TGTGCCAGCTCACGGCACTCTCCGGGGACCGGGGAGCTGTTTTTT. It translates to CASSRHSPGTGELFF.

The V gene is TRBV28, the J gene TRBJ2-7; D might be TRBD1 or TRBD2, each matching 5 bases. Trimming removed 7 bases at V and 1 base at J, with 14 bases between. The CDR3 sequence is 14 residues long. Germline CDR1 reads MDHEN; CDR2 reads SYDVKM. The CDR3 DNA reads as TGTGCCAGCACTACCCGGGGCACATCCTACGAGCAGTACTTC. Its translation: CASTTRGTSYEQYF.

This clone was seen a single time. The rearrangement links TRBV7-9 to TRBJ2-7, with TRBD1 identical over 7 bases. The CDR3 length is 14 residues. Germline V gene data show CDR1 as SEHNR and CDR2 as FQNEAQ (reference sequence). The J segment lost 4 bases and the V segment lost 3 bases, leaving 6 bases of the junction unmatched. The CDR3 is CASSFGTVGYEQYF. CDR3 DNA: TGTGCCAGCAGCTTCGGGACAGTGGGTTACGAGCAGTACTTC.

This clone was counted once. The genes are TRBV5-5 and TRBJ2-7; D may be TRBD1 (6 bases). This CDR3 is 15 amino acids long. CDR1 is SGHKS and CDR2 is YYEKEE in the germline V gene (reference sequence). V was trimmed by 0 bases and J by 6 bases, leaving 16 bases between them. CDR3 sequence: CASSLVAGQLSEQYF. The CDR3 nucleotides are TGTGCCAGCAGCTTGGTCGCAGGACAGCTCTCCGAGCAGTACTTC.